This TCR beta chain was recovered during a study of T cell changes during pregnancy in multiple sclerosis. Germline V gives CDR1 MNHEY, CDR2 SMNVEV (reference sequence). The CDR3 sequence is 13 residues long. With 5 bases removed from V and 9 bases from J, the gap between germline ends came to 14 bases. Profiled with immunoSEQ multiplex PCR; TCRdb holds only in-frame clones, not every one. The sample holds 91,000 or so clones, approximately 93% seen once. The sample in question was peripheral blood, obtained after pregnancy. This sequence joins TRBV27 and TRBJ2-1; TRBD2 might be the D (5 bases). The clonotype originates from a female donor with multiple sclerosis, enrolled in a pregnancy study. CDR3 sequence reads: CASSPHSSFEQFF. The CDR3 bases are TGTGCCAGCAGTCCTCATTCTAGCTTTGAGCAGTTCTTC.